This TCR beta chain was sequenced in a study of control samples from healthy donors and cancer patients. V was pared by 0 bases and J by 6 bases, with 7 bases between. There are 12 residues in the CDR3. Germline V lookup: CDR1 SGHKS, CDR2 YYEKEE (reference sequence). Produced via immunoSEQ multiplex PCR; TCRdb's table is partial and in-frame only. The sample consists of 95,000 to 150,000 clones, 80% to 90% of them appearing once. The sequencing sample was made of blood. The chain is built from TRBV5-5 and TRBJ2-7; D call uncertain. This TCR came from a man aged 25 to 40 in good health. CDR3 amino acids: CASSLGGPEQYF. DNA for the CDR3: TGTGCCAGCAGCTTGGGTGGCCCCGAGCAGTACTTC. The full variable domain, completed using reference TRBV5-5 and TRBJ2-7, is DAGVTQSPTHLIKTRGQQVTLRCSPISGHKSVSWYQQVLGQGPQFIFQYYEKEERGRGNFPDRFSARQFPNYSSELNVNALLLGDSALYLCASSLGGPEQYFGPGTRLTVT.